This TCR beta chain emerged from a study of blood T cells in healthy people across ages. Study information: Roughly one uniquely barcoded beta molecule per two T cells was captured.

In regard to this clonotype: Its antigen remains unidentified.

General observations from the study: Long-lived and aged donors differed, with more naive CD4+ cells and higher diversity in the long-lived.

Germline-derived CDR1 and CDR2 are MNHEY and SVGEGT. Trimming removed 2 bases at V and 6 bases at J, with 8 bases between. The CDR3 contains 12 residues. The authors ran a second PCR of about 6 to 11 cycles using a sample-barcoded 5' primer and a J-beta primer mix. TCRdb re-called the 5' RACE reads with MiXCR, one entry per CDR3 protein. The profile covers some 850,000 distinct CDR3 sequences, with more than 25% appearing a single time and about 3% taken by the ten largest. These data were also filed under a second study, of T cells of mothers and their children. This second report adds: The whole RNA yield was converted to cDNA, 1.5 ug per 15 ul. Over 8 million TCR beta CDR3 reads were obtained from each mother, and 2.5 million to 3.5 million from each child.

V usage is TRBV6-2 or TRBV6-3 and J usage is TRBJ2-7; D remains ambiguous. Sequencing was performed on blood. The TCR sequence derives from a boy aged 5-17 years in good health. The CDR3 region has the DNA TGTGCCAGCAGTTACCACGCGCTCGAGCAGTACTTC. Protein sequence: CASSYHALEQYF.